This TCR beta chain was documented in a study of CD8+ T cells in alopecia areata. Study-level background: At a dose of 5 to 10 mg twice daily, oral tofacitinib was given to treated patients. Study-wide points: Normal scalp showed lower clonality than lesional scalp, especially alopecia totalis/universalis.

Germline values: CDR1 MNHNY, CDR2 SVGAGI (reference sequence). Trimming removed 5 bases at V and 3 bases at J, with 13 bases between. The CDR3 has 15 residues. About this clone: Its antigen is not known.

In each case, RNA was isolated and then reverse transcribed into cDNA as the sequencing template. This table comes from immunoSEQ multiplex PCR, and its TCRdb copy is limited to in-frame clones, with some not included. The repertoire holds hundreds of thousands of clones, with about 68% as singletons. Researchers gathered lesional scalp punch biopsies and peripheral blood from patients with alopecia areata. This receptor was obtained from a human donor with alopecia areata. This material consisted of CD4+ T cells sorted from blood, taken at week 0. The chain combines TRBV6-6 with TRBJ1-4; D unclear. Written as DNA, the CDR3 is TGTGCCAGCAGTCCCCTGGGTGGTGCTAATGAAAAACTGTTTTTT. It encodes CASSPLGGANEKLFF.